This T cell receptor (beta chain) came from a study of cytomegalovirus exposure and HLA in healthy donors. Overall study findings and caveats: There were several of the most significant clusters that appeared linked to common viral pathogens in a later analysis. An analysis that was carried out later associated about 17,000 TCR beta sequences with HLA alleles at 0.05 false discovery rate. Cytomegalovirus association was listed for about 170 TCR beta chains. Rare TCR sequences predominated, though certain public TCRs were found in many donors.

PCR was performed using 60 Vbeta and 13 Jbeta primers. The protocol was immunoSEQ multiplex PCR, while the TCRdb copy is restricted to in-frame clones and leaves out a portion. The data contain 90,000 to 150,000 clones, 81% of them singletons. With regard to this clone: Its antigen remains unidentified.

The CDR3 contains 17 residues. V lost 6 bases, J lost 1 base, and 19 bases lay in between. Looked up from germline, CDR1 is MGHDK and CDR2 is SYGVNS. The clonotype was recovered from a man aged 40-50 years in good health and CMV-seronegative. The sample taken for sequencing was PBMCs. This chain joins TRBV25-1 and TRBJ1-3, with D perhaps matching TRBD1 (6 bases). CDR3 protein: CASRAYSQGISGNTIYF. CDR3 sequence (DNA): TGTGCCAGCAGAGCCTATTCTCAGGGGATTTCTGGAAACACCATATATTTT.